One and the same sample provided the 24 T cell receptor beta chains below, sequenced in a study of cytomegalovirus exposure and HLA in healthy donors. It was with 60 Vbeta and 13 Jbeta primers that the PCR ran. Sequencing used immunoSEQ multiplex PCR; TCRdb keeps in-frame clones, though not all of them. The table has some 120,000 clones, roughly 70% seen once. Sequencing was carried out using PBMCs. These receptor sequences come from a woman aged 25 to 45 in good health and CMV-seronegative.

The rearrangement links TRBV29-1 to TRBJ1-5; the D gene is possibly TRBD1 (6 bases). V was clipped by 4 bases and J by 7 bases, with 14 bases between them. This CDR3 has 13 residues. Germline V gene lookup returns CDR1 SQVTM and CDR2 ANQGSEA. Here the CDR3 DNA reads TGCAGCGTTGCTGCGGGGGCCGGCCAGCCCCAGCATTTT. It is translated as CSVAAGAGQPQHF.

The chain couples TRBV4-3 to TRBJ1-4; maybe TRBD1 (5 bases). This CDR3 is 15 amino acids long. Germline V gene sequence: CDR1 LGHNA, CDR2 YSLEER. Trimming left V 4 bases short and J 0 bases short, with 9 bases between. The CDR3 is CASSLRTPTNEKLFF. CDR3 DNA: TGCGCCAGCAGCCTCCGGACACCAACTAATGAAAAACTGTTTTTT.

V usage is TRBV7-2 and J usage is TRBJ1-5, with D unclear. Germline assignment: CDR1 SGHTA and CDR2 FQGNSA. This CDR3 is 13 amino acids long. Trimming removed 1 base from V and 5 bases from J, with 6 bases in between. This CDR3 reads CASSLGADQPQHF. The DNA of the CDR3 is TGTGCCAGCAGCTTAGGCGCGGATCAGCCCCAGCATTTT.

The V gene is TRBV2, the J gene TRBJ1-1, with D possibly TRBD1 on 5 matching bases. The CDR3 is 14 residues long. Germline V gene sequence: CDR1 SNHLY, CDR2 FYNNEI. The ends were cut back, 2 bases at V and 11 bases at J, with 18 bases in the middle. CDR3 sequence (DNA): TGTGCCAGCAGTGAATTTTGGCAGGGTCGTGGGGCTTTCTTT. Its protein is CASSEFWQGRGAFF.

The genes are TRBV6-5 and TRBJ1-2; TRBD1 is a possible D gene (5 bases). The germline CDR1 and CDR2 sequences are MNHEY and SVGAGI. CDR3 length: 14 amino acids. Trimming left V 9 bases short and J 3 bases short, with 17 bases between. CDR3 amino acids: CASSAGGAHYGYTF. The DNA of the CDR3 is TGTGCCAGTTCCGCCGGGGGAGCCCACTATGGCTACACCTTC.

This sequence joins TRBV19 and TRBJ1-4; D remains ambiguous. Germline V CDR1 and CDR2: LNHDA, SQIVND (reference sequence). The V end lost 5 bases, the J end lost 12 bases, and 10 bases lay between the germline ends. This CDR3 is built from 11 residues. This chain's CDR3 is CASSQRGELFF. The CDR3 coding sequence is TGTGCCAGTAGTCAACGAGGTGAACTGTTTTTT.

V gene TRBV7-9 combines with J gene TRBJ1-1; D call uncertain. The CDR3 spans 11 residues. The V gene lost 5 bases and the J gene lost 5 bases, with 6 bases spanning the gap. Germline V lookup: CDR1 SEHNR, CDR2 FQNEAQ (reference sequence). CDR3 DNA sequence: TGTGCCAGCAGCGTCGGGACTGAAGCTTTCTTT. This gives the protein CASSVGTEAFF.

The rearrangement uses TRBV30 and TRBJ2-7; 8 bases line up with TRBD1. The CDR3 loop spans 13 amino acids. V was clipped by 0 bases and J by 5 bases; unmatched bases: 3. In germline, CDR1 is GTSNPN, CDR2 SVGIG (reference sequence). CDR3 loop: CAWSVGQGDEQYF. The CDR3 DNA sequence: TGTGCCTGGAGTGTCGGACAGGGCGACGAGCAGTACTTC.

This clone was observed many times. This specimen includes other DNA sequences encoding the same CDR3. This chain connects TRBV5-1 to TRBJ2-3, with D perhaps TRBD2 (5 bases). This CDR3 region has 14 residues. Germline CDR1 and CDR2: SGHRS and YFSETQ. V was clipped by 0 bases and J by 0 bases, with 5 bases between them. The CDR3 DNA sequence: TGCGCCAGCAGCTTGGGGACTAGCACAGATACGCAGTATTTT. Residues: CASSLGTSTDTQYF.

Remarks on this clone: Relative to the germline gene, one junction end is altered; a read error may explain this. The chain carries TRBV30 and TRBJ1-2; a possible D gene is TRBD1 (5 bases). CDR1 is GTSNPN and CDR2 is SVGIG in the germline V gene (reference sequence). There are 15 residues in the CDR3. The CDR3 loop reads CAWSVGRGERKGCTF. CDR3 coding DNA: TGTGCCTGGAGTGTAGGACGGGGGGAGAGGAAGGGCTGCACCTTC.

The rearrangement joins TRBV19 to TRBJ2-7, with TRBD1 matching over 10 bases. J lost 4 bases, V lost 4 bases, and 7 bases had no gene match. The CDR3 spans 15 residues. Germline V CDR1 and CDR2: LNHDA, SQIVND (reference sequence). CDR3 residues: CASSTGTGASYEQYF. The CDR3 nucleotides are TGTGCCAGTAGTACGGGGACAGGGGCGTCGTACGAGCAGTACTTC.

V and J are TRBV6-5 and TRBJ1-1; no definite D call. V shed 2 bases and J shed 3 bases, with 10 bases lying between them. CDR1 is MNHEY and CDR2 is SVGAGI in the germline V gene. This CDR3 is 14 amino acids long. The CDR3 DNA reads TGTGCCAGCAGTTACGAGGGCGGTGACACTGAAGCTTTCTTT. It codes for CASSYEGGDTEAFF.

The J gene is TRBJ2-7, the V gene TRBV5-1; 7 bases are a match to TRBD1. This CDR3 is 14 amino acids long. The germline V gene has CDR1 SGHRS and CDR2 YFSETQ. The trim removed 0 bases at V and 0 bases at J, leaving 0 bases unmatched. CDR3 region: CASSLGDSSYEQYF. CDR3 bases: TGCGCCAGCAGCTTGGGGGACAGCTCCTACGAGCAGTACTTC.

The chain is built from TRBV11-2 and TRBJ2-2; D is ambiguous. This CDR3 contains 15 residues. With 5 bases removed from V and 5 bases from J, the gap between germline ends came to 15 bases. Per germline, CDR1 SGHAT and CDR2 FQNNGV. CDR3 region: CASSPDRVRTGELFF. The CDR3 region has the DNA TGTGCCAGCAGCCCTGATCGGGTTCGGACCGGGGAGCTGTTTTTT.

For the CDR3, the DNA is TGTGCCAGCACCAGGGACACCCCCTATGGCTACACCTTC. Residues: CASTRDTPYGYTF. V usage is TRBV19 and J usage is TRBJ1-2; possibly TRBD1 for D (6 bases). The V gene lost 9 bases and the J gene lost 4 bases, with 15 bases spanning the gap. This CDR3 comprises 13 residues. The germline V gene has CDR1 LNHDA and CDR2 SQIVND (reference sequence). The variable domain in full, with the rest retrieved from reference TRBV19 and TRBJ1-2, is DGGITQSPKYLFRKEGQNVTLSCEQNLNHDAMYWYRQDPGQGLRLIYYSQIVNDFQKGDIAEGYSVSREKKESFPLTVTSAQKNPTAFYLCASTRDTPYGYTFGSGTRLTVV.

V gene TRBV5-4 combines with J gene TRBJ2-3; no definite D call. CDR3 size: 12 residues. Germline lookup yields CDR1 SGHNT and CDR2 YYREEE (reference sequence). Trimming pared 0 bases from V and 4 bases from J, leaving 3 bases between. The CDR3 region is CASSLDSDTQYF. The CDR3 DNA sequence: TGTGCCAGCAGCTTGGACTCAGATACGCAGTATTTT.

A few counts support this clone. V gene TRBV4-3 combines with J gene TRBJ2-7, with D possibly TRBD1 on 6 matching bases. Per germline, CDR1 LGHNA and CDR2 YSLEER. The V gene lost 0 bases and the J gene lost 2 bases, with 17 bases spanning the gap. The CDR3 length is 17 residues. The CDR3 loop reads CASSQDHGTLGTYEQYF. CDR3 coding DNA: TGCGCCAGCAGCCAAGATCACGGGACACTAGGAACCTACGAGCAGTACTTC.

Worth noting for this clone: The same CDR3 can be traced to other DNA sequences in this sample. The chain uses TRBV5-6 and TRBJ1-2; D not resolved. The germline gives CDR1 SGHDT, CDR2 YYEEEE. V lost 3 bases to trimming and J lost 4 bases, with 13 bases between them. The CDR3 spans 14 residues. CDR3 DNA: TGTGCCAGCAGCTCCTCTCTGTCCTCCTATGGCTACACCTTC. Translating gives CASSSSLSSYGYTF.

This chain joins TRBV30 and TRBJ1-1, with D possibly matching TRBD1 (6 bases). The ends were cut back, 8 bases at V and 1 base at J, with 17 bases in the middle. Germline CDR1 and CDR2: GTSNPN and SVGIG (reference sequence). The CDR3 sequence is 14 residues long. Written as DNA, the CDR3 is TGTGCCCGGTCGACAGGCGGCCCGAACACTGAAGCTTTCTTT. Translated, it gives CARSTGGPNTEAFF.

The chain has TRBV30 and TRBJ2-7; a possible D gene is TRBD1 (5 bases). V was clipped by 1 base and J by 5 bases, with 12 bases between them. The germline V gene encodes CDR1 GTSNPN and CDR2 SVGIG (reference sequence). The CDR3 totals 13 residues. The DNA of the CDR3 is TGTGCCTGGAGTGCCGGAGACAGCCACGAGCAGTACTTC. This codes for CAWSAGDSHEQYF.

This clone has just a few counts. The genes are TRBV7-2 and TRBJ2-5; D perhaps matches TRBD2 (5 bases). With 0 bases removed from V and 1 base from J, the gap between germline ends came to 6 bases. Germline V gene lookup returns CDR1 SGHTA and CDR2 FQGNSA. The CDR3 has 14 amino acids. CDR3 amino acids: CASSLARGQETQYF. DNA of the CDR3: TGTGCCAGCAGCTTAGCACGGGGCCAAGAGACCCAGTACTTC.

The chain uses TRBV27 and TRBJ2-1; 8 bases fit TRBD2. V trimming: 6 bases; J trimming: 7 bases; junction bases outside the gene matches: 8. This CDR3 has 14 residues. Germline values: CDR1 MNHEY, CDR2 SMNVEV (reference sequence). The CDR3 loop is CASRLRGGPNEQFF. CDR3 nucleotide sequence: TGTGCCAGCAGGCTCCGGGGGGGGCCTAATGAGCAGTTCTTC.

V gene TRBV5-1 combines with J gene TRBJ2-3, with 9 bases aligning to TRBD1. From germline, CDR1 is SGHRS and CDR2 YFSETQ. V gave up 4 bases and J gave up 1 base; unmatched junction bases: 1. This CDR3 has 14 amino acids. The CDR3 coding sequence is TGCGCCAGCAGCCGGGACAGGGGCACAGATACGCAGTATTTT. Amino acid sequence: CASSRDRGTDTQYF.

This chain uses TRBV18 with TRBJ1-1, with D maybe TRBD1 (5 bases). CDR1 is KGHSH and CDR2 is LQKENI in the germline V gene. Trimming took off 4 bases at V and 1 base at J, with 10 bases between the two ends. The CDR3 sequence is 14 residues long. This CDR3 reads CASSLGGANTEAFF. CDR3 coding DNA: TGTGCCAGCTCACTTGGTGGGGCGAACACTGAAGCTTTCTTT.